These 12 T cell receptor beta chains came from one sample sequenced in a study of identical twins. TCRdb analysed the 5' RACE reads with MiXCR anew, one entry per CDR3 protein. The profile covers around 250,000 distinct CDR3 sequences, with more than 9.5% appearing a single time and about 4.1% taken by the ten largest. The same sample was also studied in work on yellow fever vaccine responses in identical twins.

Sequenced sample: memory (CD45RO+) T cells sorted from blood. The origin of the receptors is a woman under 30 in good health.

The CDR3: CASSVDSAPNYGYTF. CDR3 in DNA: TGTGCCAGCAGCGTAGACAGCGCTCCAAACTATGGCTACACCTTC. This chain joins TRBV9 and TRBJ1-2; D not resolved. The CDR3 spans 15 residues. The germline V and J ends were trimmed by 0 bases and 2 bases, with 11 bases remaining between them. In germline, CDR1 is SGDLS, CDR2 YYNGEE.

The gene calls are TRBV24-1 and TRBJ2-1, with D perhaps matching TRBD2 (5 bases). Trimming took off 6 bases at V and 0 bases at J, with 8 bases between the two ends. The germline V gene encodes CDR1 KGHDR and CDR2 SFDVKD. The CDR3 is made up of 14 amino acids. In DNA form, the CDR3 reads TGTGCCACCAGTTCGGGGAGCTCCTACAATGAGCAGTTCTTC. As protein: CATSSGSSYNEQFF.

This clonotype has a handful of counts. This sequence joins TRBV6-5 and TRBJ2-5; D perhaps matches TRBD1 (5 bases). This CDR3 has 12 residues. V lost 6 bases and J lost 5, with 10 bases in between. CDR1 MNHEY and CDR2 SVGAGI come from the germline V gene. The CDR3: CASRAGSETQYF. CDR3 bases: TGTGCCAGCAGAGCAGGGTCCGAGACCCAGTACTTC.

The chain uses TRBV28 and TRBJ1-1, with D possibly being TRBD1 (5 bases). The CDR3 has 16 amino acids. With 2 bases removed from V and 4 bases from J, the gap between germline ends came to 17 bases. Germline values: CDR1 MDHEN, CDR2 SYDVKM. The CDR3 nucleotides read TGTGCCAGCAGTTTAAGGCGGGGACTTAGGGTCACTGAAGCTTTCTTT. As protein: CASSLRRGLRVTEAFF.

The chain joins TRBV5-1 to TRBJ2-7; 12 positions match TRBD1. The CDR3 extends over 16 amino acids. CDR1 is SGHRS and CDR2 is YFSETQ in the germline V gene. After removal of 1 base from V and 1 base from J, the junction contained 3 bases not matched to a gene. This CDR3 is CASSLTGQGASYEQYF. The CDR3 nucleotides read TGCGCCAGCAGCTTGACGGGACAGGGGGCGTCCTACGAGCAGTACTTC.

This clonotype was picked up a small number of times. The CDR3 loop is CASSSAFGGGTDTQYF. For the CDR3, the DNA is TGTGCCAGCAGTTCAGCATTTGGTGGTGGCACAGATACGCAGTATTTT. The rearrangement joins TRBV7-2 to TRBJ2-3; D is ambiguous. Trimming removed 6 bases from V and 1 base from J, with 17 bases in between. The CDR3 has 16 residues. The germline V gene encodes CDR1 SGHTA and CDR2 FQGNSA.

The CDR3 loop reads CATSRDPTAKDIQYF. The CDR3 DNA is TGTGCCACCAGCAGAGACCCTACAGCCAAGGACATTCAGTACTTC. The chain joins TRBV15 to TRBJ2-4, with unresolved D. Trimming stripped 0 bases from V and 8 bases from J, with 14 bases between. From germline, CDR1 is LNHNV and CDR2 YYDKDF (reference sequence). This CDR3 region has 15 residues.

The chain carries TRBV6-1 and TRBJ1-1, with unresolved D. In germline, CDR1 is MNHNS, CDR2 SASEGT. There are 14 residues in the CDR3. V lost 5 bases to trimming and J lost 0 bases, with 10 bases between them. The CDR3 loop is CASSIILMNTEAFF. The CDR3 region has the DNA TGTGCCAGCAGTATCATCCTGATGAACACTGAAGCTTTCTTT.

This clonotype has only a few counts. The V call is TRBV20-1, the J call TRBJ2-7; weak D call: TRBD2 (5 bases). Between the trimmed V and J ends, which lost 1 base and 7 bases, there was a span of 14 bases. CDR3 size: 13 residues. Germline CDR1 and CDR2: DFQATT and SNEGSKA (reference sequence). CDR3 protein: CSARGPRSGEQYF. In nucleotides, the CDR3 is TGCAGTGCTAGAGGTCCGAGGTCGGGAGAGCAGTACTTC.

The rearrangement joins TRBV6-1 to TRBJ2-5; D is unclear. V lost 7 bases and J lost 2, with 14 bases in between. Looked up from germline, CDR1 is MNHNS and CDR2 is SASEGT. The CDR3 totals 14 residues. The DNA for the CDR3 is TGTGCCAGCAAAGCCAGGATGGGTCAAGAGACCCAGTACTTC. Amino acid sequence: CASKARMGQETQYF.

In its sample, this clonotype was seen a few times. The CDR3, as DNA: TGTGCCAGCAGCTCCAGAGGGGTTGGGGAGCTGTTTTTT. This sequence encodes CASSSRGVGELFF. The genes are TRBV11-2 and TRBJ2-2; D could derive from TRBD1 or TRBD2 (5 bases each). This CDR3 has 13 residues. Trimming removed 4 bases at V and 8 bases at J, with 11 bases between. Germline CDR1 is SGHAT and CDR2 is FQNNGV.

V is TRBV10-3 and J is TRBJ2-7; 8 positions agree with TRBD1. CDR1 is ENHRY, CDR2 SYGVKD, per germline. Trimming removed 2 bases from V and 6 bases from J; junction bases left unmatched: 6. The CDR3 has 14 amino acids. The chain's CDR3 is CAISEAGGAGEQYF. Written as DNA, the CDR3 is TGTGCCATCAGTGAGGCAGGGGGCGCGGGCGAGCAGTACTTC.